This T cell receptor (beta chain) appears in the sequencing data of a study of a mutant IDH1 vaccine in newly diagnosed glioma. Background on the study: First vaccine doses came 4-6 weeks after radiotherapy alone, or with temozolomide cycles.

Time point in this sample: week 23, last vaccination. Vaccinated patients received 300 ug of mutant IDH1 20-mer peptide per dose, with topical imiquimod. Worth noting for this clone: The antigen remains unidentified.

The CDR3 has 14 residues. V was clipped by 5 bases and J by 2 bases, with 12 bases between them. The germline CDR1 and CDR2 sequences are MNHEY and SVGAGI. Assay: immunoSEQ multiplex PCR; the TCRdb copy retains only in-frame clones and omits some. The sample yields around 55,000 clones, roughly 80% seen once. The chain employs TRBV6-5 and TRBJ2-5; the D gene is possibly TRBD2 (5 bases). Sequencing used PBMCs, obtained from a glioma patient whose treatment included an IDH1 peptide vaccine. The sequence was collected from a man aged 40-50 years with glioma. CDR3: CASSVGILQETQYF. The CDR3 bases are TGTGCCAGCAGTGTCGGGATCCTACAAGAGACCCAGTACTTC.